This T cell receptor (beta chain) stems from a study of beta chain features in type 1 diabetes (dated by TCRdb to between 2017 and 2018). Broadly, across the study: Patients and healthy donors did not differ in mean age, gender distribution, total cell number or subset yield. Across all samples, 90 million to 130 million sorted cells were examined, and cell number per subset correlated strongly with RNA yield. The study compared TCRB repertoires of sorted circulating CD4+ T cell subsets between recently diagnosed type 1 diabetes patients and matched healthy donors. Regulatory and stem cell-like memory subsets were obtained from only 8 patients and roughly 8 healthy donors, while naive and central memory subsets were obtained from all 28 donors. Broader findings and caveats from the paper: Fewer insertions and more nucleotide deletions at VDJ recombination sites were observed in patients with type 1 diabetes, implying thymic rearrangement abnormalities. HLA sub-analyses involved small numbers of individuals, so any influence of HLA type on TCRB rearrangement remained unresolved. Naive, central memory and regulatory TCRB repertoires appeared more similar among patients than among healthy donors. In all four CD4+ subsets, TCRB CDR3 length was moderately but significantly shorter in type 1 diabetes patients. Because cDNA rather than genomic DNA was sequenced, highly expressing activated cells could have been over-represented, although no difference in activation and CD3 levels was found between groups. PCR may preferentially amplify shorter templates, but because patient and control samples were amplified and corrected together, any resulting skew would affect both groups equally.

Relative to germline, V is 6 bases shorter and J is 2 bases shorter, with 11 bases between their ends. For CDR1 and CDR2, the germline V gene lists SNHLY and FYNNEI. The CDR3 has 14 amino acids, counting the end cysteine and phenylalanine. Only the CDR3 DNA stays, 42 bases, in frame from base 1. A single peripheral blood draw of 90 to 150 mL on average was collected from each donor into heparinised tubes. Using a panel that included CD45RO, CCR7, CD25, CD127, CD95 and CD27, naive, central memory, regulatory and stem cell-like memory CD4+ T cells were sorted on a BD FACSAria II. A purity above 95% was achieved for all sorted populations. Right away, PBMCs were isolated by Lymphoprep density gradient centrifugation and were stained directly, with no culture step. So that batch effects would be minimized, each experiment stained and sorted samples in pairs, pairing one healthy donor with one patient.

The entire amount of isolated RNA was reverse transcribed using the High Capacity cDNA Reverse Transcription Kit, so the sequenced TCRB transcripts were expressed ones. Naive, central memory and regulatory T cell samples underwent deep immunoSEQ sequencing, averaging around 4 million total reads per sample. After sorted cells were lysed in RLT buffer, RNA was extracted with DNase-treated RNeasy Micro or Mini kits, with the choice depending on cell number. Each cell subset was processed separately to prevent cross-contamination, with patient and healthy donor samples processed together. The immunoSEQ multiplex PCR was used to amplify TCRB sequences from cDNA, yielding 87-bp fragments that span the CDR3 region. Amplicons were sequenced on the Illumina HiSeq platform. As for the authors' bioinformatics: PCR bias was computationally corrected using synthetic template baselines, reads within Hamming distance 2 were collapsed, and singletons that could not be merged were discarded. By aligning reads against IMGT, V, D and J genes, CDR3 length, and insertions or deletions at six rearrangement sites were assigned. Clonotype counts were normalized to sorted cell number within each subset before computing true diversity and Gini coefficients with the tcR R package. Repertoire sharing was quantified using the overlap coefficient calculated on TCRB nucleotide sequences. Out-of-frame TCRB sequences from naive cells were analyzed to stand in for the pre-selection repertoire. TCRdb provides this immuneACCESS table in a form limited to in-frame rearrangements. Some clones are lacking; in checked studies, under half of them reflect an unresolved V gene, and why the rest are absent is not known. V, J and clone size are those of that table, while D and trimming were read from the DNA. This sample lists fewer than 650,000 clones; about 16% were detected once. Approximately 0.093% of the sample rests with the top ten.

As to this clone: Its antigen is currently not known. Base qualities are not provided; no much larger clone lies one nucleotide away.

This TCR came from a young man in good health. The chain is assembled from TRBV2 and TRBJ1-5; no D gene can be assigned with confidence. The sample taken for sequencing was naive CD4+ T cells from blood. The intended sense of this specimen's cell subset or site label: true naive CD4+ T cells. The nucleotide sequence is given as TGTGCCAGCAGCCGAAGGCCCGGCAATCAGCCCCAGCATTTT. It encodes CASSRRPGNQPQHF.